The 8 T cell receptor beta chains in this list originate from one sample, sequenced in a study of cytomegalovirus exposure and HLA in healthy donors. In the PCR, 60 Vbeta and 13 Jbeta primers were used. Here immunoSEQ multiplex PCR was the method, and the copy in TCRdb shows in-frame clones only, minus some. The sample yields some 120,000 clones, around 70% seen once. The source material was PBMCs. The receptor source for this set is a woman aged 40 to 49 in good health and CMV-seropositive.

The chain has TRBV7-2 and TRBJ2-3; TRBD1 aligns across 10 bases. CDR3 length equals 14 residues. Losses at the gene ends were 0 bases for V and 9 bases for J; bases not matched to a gene: 3. Germline-derived CDR1 and CDR2 are SGHTA and FQGNSA. Here the CDR3 reads CASSLAGQGTTQYF. The CDR3 nucleotides read TGTGCCAGCAGCTTAGCGGGACAGGGGACCACGCAGTATTTT.

CDR3: CASNRGTQETQYF. In DNA, the CDR3 is TGTGCCAGCAACAGGGGTACCCAAGAGACCCAGTACTTC. The chain carries TRBV28 and TRBJ2-5; 7 bases agree with TRBD1. CDR3 length: 13 residues. Germline V gene data show CDR1 as MDHEN and CDR2 as SYDVKM. V was pared by 7 bases and J by 1 base, with 3 bases of the junction left unmatched.

The chain is built from TRBV27 and TRBJ2-6; D is undetermined. The CDR3 covers 17 residues. Germline CDR1 is MNHEY and CDR2 is SMNVEV (reference sequence). V was pared by 3 bases and J by 3 bases, with 15 bases between. In nucleotides, the CDR3 is TGTGCCAGCAGTTTGGGCCTATCGCCCCTTGGGGCCAACGTCCTGACTTTC. Translated, it gives CASSLGLSPLGANVLTF.

The V gene is TRBV5-6, the J gene TRBJ2-7; tentatively, D is TRBD2 (7 bases). Germline V gives CDR1 SGHDT, CDR2 YYEEEE. The germline V and J ends were trimmed by 1 base and 5 bases, with 16 bases remaining between them. The CDR3 length is 15 residues. CDR3 bases: TGTGCCAGCAGCTTGAATCAGGGGAGGGCCCACGAGCAGTACTTC. Translating gives CASSLNQGRAHEQYF.

The chain's CDR3 is CASSLRSRNEQFF. In DNA form, the CDR3 reads TGTGCCAGTAGTCTCAGGTCCCGGAATGAGCAGTTCTTC. The V gene is TRBV19, the J gene TRBJ2-1; D uncertain. In germline, CDR1 is LNHDA, CDR2 SQIVND (reference sequence). This CDR3 has 13 residues. The V and J ends lost 5 bases and 7 bases respectively, with 12 bases between them.

The V call is TRBV29-1, the J call TRBJ1-2; no clear D gene. Germline V gives CDR1 SQVTM, CDR2 ANQGSEA. Trimming removed 0 bases from V and 8 bases from J, with 19 bases in between. The CDR3 spans 15 residues. Written as DNA, the CDR3 is TGCAGCGTTGAAGATCTTGTGAGGGCAGGCGGCGGCTACACCTTC. Protein sequence: CSVEDLVRAGGGYTF.

The rearrangement joins TRBV18 to TRBJ2-1, with D possibly being TRBD2 (6 bases). Trimming stripped 3 bases from V and 0 bases from J, with 12 bases between. Germline V CDR1 and CDR2: KGHSH, LQKENI. The length of the CDR3 is 16 residues. Here the CDR3 reads CASSPAWGDSYNEQFF. CDR3 DNA sequence: TGTGCCAGCTCACCCGCTTGGGGGGACTCCTACAATGAGCAGTTCTTC.

This clone has only a few counts. The chain has TRBV5-6 and TRBJ1-1; D ambiguous. The V and J ends lost 0 bases and 3 bases respectively, with 12 bases between them. This CDR3 comprises 15 residues. Germline assignment: CDR1 SGHDT and CDR2 YYEEEE. The CDR3 bases are TGTGCCAGCAGCTTGGCACGCCCGAGGGACACTGAAGCTTTCTTT. This translates into CASSLARPRDTEAFF. The full variable domain, completed using reference TRBV5-6 and TRBJ1-1, is DAGVTQSPTHLIKTRGQQVTLRCSPKSGHDTVSWYQQALGQGPQFIFQYYEEEERQRGNFPDRFSGHQFPNYSSELNVNALLLGDSALYLCASSLARPRDTEAFFGQGTRLTVV.